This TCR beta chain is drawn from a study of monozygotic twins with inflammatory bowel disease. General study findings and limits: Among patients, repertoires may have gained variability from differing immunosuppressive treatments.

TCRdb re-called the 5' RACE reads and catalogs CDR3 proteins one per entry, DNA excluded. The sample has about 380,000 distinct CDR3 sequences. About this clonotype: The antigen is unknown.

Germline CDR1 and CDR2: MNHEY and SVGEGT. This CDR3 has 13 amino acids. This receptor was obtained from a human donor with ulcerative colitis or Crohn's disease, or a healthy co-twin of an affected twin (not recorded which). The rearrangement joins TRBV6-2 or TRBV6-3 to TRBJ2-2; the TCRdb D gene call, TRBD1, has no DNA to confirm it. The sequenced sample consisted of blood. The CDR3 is CASSRPGTGELFF.